This T cell receptor beta chain is from a study of cytomegalovirus exposure and HLA in healthy donors. General observations from the study: In a later analysis, common viral pathogens appeared linked to several of the most significant clusters. Within an earlier analysis, most TCR beta V segments proved productive either about 90% or about 30% of the time.

The PCR contained 60 Vbeta and 13 Jbeta primers. Sequencing was performed with immunoSEQ multiplex PCR; in TCRdb, only in-frame clones are kept and a portion is missing. The sample carries 160,000 or so clones, about 71% recorded once. It was healthy bone marrow donors who served as donors. Comment on this clone: Its antigen is as yet unknown.

The germline V and J ends were trimmed by 7 bases and 1 base, with 14 bases remaining between them. Per germline, CDR1 ENHRY and CDR2 SYGVKD. The CDR3 runs to 16 residues. Sequencing used PBMCs. The clonotype comes from a woman between 25 and 40 years old in good health and CMV-seronegative. The chain links TRBV10-3 to TRBJ2-6; possibly TRBD2 for D (6 bases). CDR3 in DNA: TGTGCCATCACTCCGGGACTGTTTTCTGGGGCCAACGTCCTGACTTTC. It encodes CAITPGLFSGANVLTF.